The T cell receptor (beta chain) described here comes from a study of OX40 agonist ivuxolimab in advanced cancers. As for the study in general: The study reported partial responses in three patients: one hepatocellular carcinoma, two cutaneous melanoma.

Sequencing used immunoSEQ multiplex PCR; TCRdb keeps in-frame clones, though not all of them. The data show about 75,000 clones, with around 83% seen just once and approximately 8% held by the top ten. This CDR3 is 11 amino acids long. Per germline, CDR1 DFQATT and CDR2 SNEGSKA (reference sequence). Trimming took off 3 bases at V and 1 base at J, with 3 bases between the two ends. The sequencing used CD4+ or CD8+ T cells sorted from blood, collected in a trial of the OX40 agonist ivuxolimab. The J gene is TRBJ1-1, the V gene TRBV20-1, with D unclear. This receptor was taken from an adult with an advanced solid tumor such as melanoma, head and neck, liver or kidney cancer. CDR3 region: CSASPNTEAFF. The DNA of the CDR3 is TGCAGTGCTAGCCCGAACACTGAAGCTTTCTTT.